Sequencing of this T cell receptor (beta chain) was carried out in a study of monozygotic twins with inflammatory bowel disease. The CDR3 is 16 residues long. CDR1 KGHSH and CDR2 LQKENI come from the germline V gene. In eight separate reactions per sample, cDNA was generated. TCRdb reanalyzed the 5' RACE reads and collapses them to one entry per CDR3 protein, without DNA. The table counts roughly 160,000 distinct CDR3 sequences; roughly 7% lies in the top ten. Source material: blood. This clonotype originated in a human donor with ulcerative colitis or Crohn's disease, or a healthy co-twin of an affected twin (not recorded which). J is TRBJ2-2 and V is TRBV18; TCRdb's D call of TRBD1 is untestable without DNA. The CDR3 protein is CARSPLAGQSTGELFF. The full variable domain, its missing parts supplied by reference TRBV18 and TRBJ2-2, is NAGVMQNPRHLVRRRGQEARLRCSPMKGHSHVYWYRQLPEEGLKFMVYLQKENIIDESGMPKERFSAEFPKEGPSILRIQQVVRGDSAAYFCARSPLAGQSTGELFFGEGSRLTVL.